This T cell receptor beta chain was recorded in a study of pediatric ulcerative colitis. During colonoscopy, one to two rectal pinch biopsies were collected. This clone was seen just once. Germline CDR1 and CDR2: SNHLY and FYNNEI. The trim removed 4 bases at V and 4 bases at J, leaving 7 bases unmatched. CDR3 length: 15 amino acids. The survey-level immunoSEQ assay was used. Up to 500,000 reads were sequenced per sample. Sequencing was performed with immunoSEQ multiplex PCR; in TCRdb, only in-frame clones are kept and a portion is missing. The table shows 30,000 to 35,000 clones, with roughly 81% occurring only once.

The chain uses TRBV2 and TRBJ2-1, with 7 bases aligning to TRBD1. The sample was gut tissue. This clonotype was obtained from a boy aged 5-17 years with mild ulcerative colitis. The CDR3 here is CASSAPGTAYNEQFF. CDR3 nucleotides: TGTGCCAGCAGTGCCCCGGGGACAGCATACAATGAGCAGTTCTTC.